A single sample gave rise to the 6 T cell receptor beta chains below, sequenced in a study of spatial heterogeneity in lung cancer. General study points: Mutation counts in tumors were tracked by counts of expanded intratumoral alpha and beta TCRs.

The time point: sample taken at primary tumor resection. TCRdb called the 5' RACE reads again in MiXCR, with one record for every CDR3 protein. The sample records roughly 8,900 distinct CDR3 sequences, over 7.5% being singletons. The antigens these receptors bind are not known. Source: lung tumor tissue, taken at surgery. All receptors come from a female donor with early-stage non-small cell lung cancer.

Ten or more counts support this clonotype. The V gene is TRBV5-4, the J gene TRBJ2-7; D may be TRBD1 (6 bases). The CDR3 runs 14 residues. CDR1 and CDR2 (germline): SGHNT, YYREEE (reference sequence). Trimming removed 0 bases at V and 0 bases at J, with 7 bases between. CDR3: CASSLGDTSYEQYF. DNA of the CDR3: TGTGCCAGCAGCTTGGGGGACACCTCCTACGAGCAGTACTTC.

In its sample, this clonotype was seen a few times. V usage is TRBV28 and J usage is TRBJ2-7, with 7 bases lining up with TRBD1. After removal of 2 bases from V and 7 bases from J, the junction contained 8 bases not matched to a gene. Germline-derived CDR1 and CDR2 are MDHEN and SYDVKM. CDR3 length: 14 amino acids. The CDR3 region has the DNA TGTGCCAGCAGTTTACGGGCAGGGGGATGGGAGCAGTACTTC. Translating gives CASSLRAGGWEQYF.

This clonotype was found many times. The V and J genes are TRBV5-1 and TRBJ1-1, with TRBD1 matching over 7 bases. V lost 0 bases to trimming and J lost 6 bases; unmatched junction nucleotides: 2. This CDR3 is built from 13 residues. The germline V gene has CDR1 SGHRS and CDR2 YFSETQ. The CDR3 nucleotides are TGCGCCAGCAGCTTGGAGACAGGGTCTGAAGCTTTCTTT. Protein: CASSLETGSEAFF.

This clonotype is deemed medium-sized. The rearrangement joins TRBV5-1 to TRBJ1-1, with TRBD1 matching over 12 bases. The V segment lost 7 bases and the J segment 1 base; nucleotides outside the gene matches: 2. CDR3 length: 14 amino acids. Germline V CDR1 and CDR2: SGHRS, YFSETQ. CDR3 in amino acids: CASGGQGANTEAFF. DNA of the CDR3: TGCGCCAGCGGGGGACAGGGGGCGAACACTGAAGCTTTCTTT.

This clonotype was observed many times. The chain carries TRBV6-5 and TRBJ2-1; 7 bases fit TRBD1. Germline-derived CDR1 and CDR2 are MNHEY and SVGAGI. The ends lost 10 bases at V and 7 bases at J; junction bases unmatched: 10. There are 13 residues in the CDR3. CDR3 sequence (DNA): TGTGCCATCACCGGGACAGACAAGAATGAGCAGTTCTTC. Translating it yields CAITGTDKNEQFF.

V is TRBV5-1 and J is TRBJ2-7, with TRBD2 identical over 8 bases. V shed 2 bases and J 7 bases; nucleotides not matched to a gene: 8. The V gene's germline CDR1 is SGHRS and CDR2 YFSETQ. The length of the CDR3 is 14 residues. CDR3: CASSFAGGRGEQYF. As DNA, the CDR3 is TGCGCCAGCAGCTTTGCGGGGGGCAGAGGAGAGCAGTACTTC.